These T cell receptor beta chains were read from a single sample in a study of T cell responses to AZD1222 COVID-19 vaccine. Measured with immunoSEQ multiplex PCR; TCRdb has only the in-frame clones, and not every one. Of about 100,000 clones detected, about 83% appear once; the ten largest clones hold about 3%. This specimen consisted of peripheral blood, obtained on day 0 of AZD1222 vaccination. The receptors derive from an adult in good health. Both conserved end residues are part of each CDR3. The D gene is left open where the match is weak. Not every row has a clone size; where given, it reads once, few, many or a size class.

clone size: NA
D gene: NA
V gene: TRBV10-3
J gene: TRBJ1-2
CDR3 DNA: TGTGCCATCAGTGAGTTGGGGGGTCGACATGGCTACACCTTC
CDR3 protein: CAISELGGRHGYTF

clone size: NA
D gene: NA
V gene: TRBV9
J gene: TRBJ1-2
CDR3 DNA: TGTGCCAGCAGCGTAGTCCCCCTGGGGGGCTACACCTTC
CDR3 protein: CASSVVPLGGYTF

clone size: NA
D gene: NA
V gene: TRBV7-2
J gene: TRBJ2-2
CDR3 DNA: TGTGCCAGCAGGCCCGGGGGCTCGAACACCGGGGAGCTGTTTTTT
CDR3 protein: CASRPGGSNTGELFF

clone size: NA
D gene: NA
V gene: TRBV7-6
J gene: TRBJ2-1
CDR3 DNA: TGTGCCAGCAGCTTAGGACAGATCTCCTACAATGAGCAGTTCTTC
CDR3 protein: CASSLGQISYNEQFF

clone size: NA
D gene: NA
V gene: TRBV5-6
J gene: TRBJ2-5
CDR3 DNA: TGTGCCAGCAGCTGGACAAAAGAGACCCAGTACTTC
CDR3 protein: CASSWTKETQYF

clone size: NA
D gene: NA
V gene: TRBV21-1
J gene: TRBJ2-7
CDR3 DNA: TGTGCCAGCAGCCTAGCGGGGGGACAGTTATACGAGCAGTACTTC
CDR3 protein: CASSLAGGQLYEQYF

clone size: NA
D gene: NA
V gene: TRBV4-2
J gene: TRBJ2-5
CDR3 DNA: TGTGCCAGCAGCCAAGGAGGAGGGGCCAAAGAGACCCAGTACTTC
CDR3 protein: CASSQGGGAKETQYF

clone size: once
D gene: TRBD1
V gene: TRBV18
J gene: TRBJ2-5
CDR3 DNA: TGTGCCAGCTCATCCGGGACAGGCCAATCAGAGACCCAGTACTTC
CDR3 protein: CASSSGTGQSETQYF

clone size: NA
D gene: TRBD1
V gene: TRBV28
J gene: TRBJ1-3
CDR3 DNA: TGTGCCAGCAGTTTCCCCATGACAGGGCCTGGAAACACCATATATTTT
CDR3 protein: CASSFPMTGPGNTIYF

clone size: NA
D gene: TRBD1
V gene: TRBV19
J gene: TRBJ1-2
CDR3 DNA: TGTGCCAGTAGTCCCCAGAGGACAGGGTATGGCTACACCTTC
CDR3 protein: CASSPQRTGYGYTF

clone size: NA
D gene: NA
V gene: TRBV30
J gene: TRBJ1-5
CDR3 DNA: TGTGCCTGGAGCACAGGGCCTAATCAGCCCCAGCATTTT
CDR3 protein: CAWSTGPNQPQHF

clone size: NA
D gene: NA
V gene: TRBV18
J gene: TRBJ1-5
CDR3 DNA: TGTGCCAGCTCTCCCGCGGCTGGGAATCAGCCCCAGCATTTT
CDR3 protein: CASSPAAGNQPQHF

clone size: NA
D gene: NA
V gene: TRBV19
J gene: TRBJ2-7
CDR3 DNA: TGTGCCAGTAGTATCCCCGGATCCCACGAGCAGTACTTC
CDR3 protein: CASSIPGSHEQYF

clone size: NA
D gene: NA
V gene: TRBV5-1
J gene: TRBJ1-1
CDR3 DNA: TGCGCCAGCAGCCGCCTGACAGTAAACACTGAAGCTTTCTTT
CDR3 protein: CASSRLTVNTEAFF

clone size: NA
D gene: TRBD1
V gene: TRBV19
J gene: TRBJ1-1
CDR3 DNA: TGTGCCAGTAGTATGAGAGGGACAGGGAACACTGAAGCTTTCTTT
CDR3 protein: CASSMRGTGNTEAFF

clone size: few
D gene: NA
V gene: TRBV19
J gene: TRBJ1-5
CDR3 DNA: TGTGCCAGTAGTATTCACCGAGGGCAGCCCCAGCATTTT
CDR3 protein: CASSIHRGQPQHF

clone size: few
D gene: NA
V gene: TRBV5-1
J gene: TRBJ1-6
CDR3 DNA: TGCGCCAGCAGCGGGAATGTTGGGGCAGACTATAATTCACCCCTCCACTTT
CDR3 protein: CASSGNVGADYNSPLHF

clone size: NA
D gene: NA
V gene: TRBV12-3/TRBV12-4
J gene: TRBJ1-6
CDR3 DNA: TGTGCCAGCAGTTTTGGGGTTAGTTCACCCCTCCACTTT
CDR3 protein: CASSFGVSSPLHF

clone size: NA
D gene: TRBD1
V gene: TRBV3-1/TRBV3-2
J gene: TRBJ1-2
CDR3 DNA: TGTGCCAGCAGCCACACTGACAGGGGTCGTGGCTACACCTTC
CDR3 protein: CASSHTDRGRGYTF

clone size: NA
D gene: NA
V gene: TRBV5-6
J gene: TRBJ1-3
CDR3 DNA: TGTGCCAGCAGCACCGACGTAACAGGAAACACCATATATTTT
CDR3 protein: CASSTDVTGNTIYF

clone size: NA
D gene: TRBD1
V gene: TRBV24-1
J gene: TRBJ1-2
CDR3 DNA: TGTGCCACCAGTGACTATGGACAGGGAGGTAGTTATGGCTACACCTTC
CDR3 protein: CATSDYGQGGSYGYTF

clone size: NA
D gene: NA
V gene: TRBV4-2
J gene: TRBJ2-1
CDR3 DNA: TGTGCCAGCAGCAGAGAGACTAGTGAATACAATGAGCAGTTCTTC
CDR3 protein: CASSRETSEYNEQFF

clone size: NA
D gene: NA
V gene: TRBV4-1
J gene: TRBJ2-3
CDR3 DNA: TGCGCCAGCAGCCAAGTATCGGGCGTAGATACGCAGTATTTT
CDR3 protein: CASSQVSGVDTQYF

clone size: NA
D gene: NA
V gene: TRBV7-6
J gene: TRBJ2-2
CDR3 DNA: TGTGCCAGCAGCTTAGTTGTCACTGCGCTGAACACCGGGGAGCTGTTTTTT
CDR3 protein: CASSLVVTALNTGELFF

clone size: NA
D gene: NA
V gene: TRBV19
J gene: TRBJ2-7
CDR3 DNA: TGTGCCAGTAGTAGACGACAACGTCGGGACGAGCAGTACTTC
CDR3 protein: CASSRRQRRDEQYF

clone size: NA
D gene: NA
V gene: TRBV7-2
J gene: TRBJ1-1
CDR3 DNA: TGTGCCAGCAGCTTAGCAGGGAATGTCGGCACTGAAGCTTTCTTT
CDR3 protein: CASSLAGNVGTEAFF

clone size: NA
D gene: NA
V gene: TRBV6-5
J gene: TRBJ2-5
CDR3 DNA: TGTGCCACCACAGGGAATCAAGAGACCCAGTACTTC
CDR3 protein: CATTGNQETQYF

clone size: NA
D gene: TRBD2
V gene: TRBV18
J gene: TRBJ2-2
CDR3 DNA: TGTGCCAGCTCTCCTTCGACTAGCCGCAGGGCCGGGGAGCTGTTTTTT
CDR3 protein: CASSPSTSRRAGELFF